The 9 T cell receptor beta chains in this list originate from one sample, sequenced in a study of tumor and adjacent non-tumor tissue in lung cancer. This sample's RNA came from whole unsorted tissue. TCRbeta libraries were built with three rounds of nested PCR, modified from ARM-PCR. TCRdb re-derived calls from the multiplex PCR reads in MiXCR, one entry per CDR3 protein. The data contain about 80,000 distinct CDR3 sequences, around 70% of them seen just once; the ten biggest clones take up roughly 12%. Sequencing was carried out using lung tumor tissue. The receptors derive from a woman in her 70s with non-small cell lung cancer.

Details on this clonotype: Its ends do not fully match the called genes, so a read error is possible. The genes are TRBV11-3 and TRBJ2-1; 7 bases agree with TRBD1. CDR3 length: 15 amino acids. The germline V gene has CDR1 SGHNT and CDR2 YENEEA. The CDR3 region has the DNA TGTGCCAGCAGCTTGGAAGGGGGCTCCTACAGTGAGCAGTTATTC. Translated: CASSLEGGSYSEQLF.

A note on this clonotype: The junction shows a germline mismatch at one end, possibly a read error. The chain carries TRBV12-3 or TRBV12-4 and TRBJ2-7; TRBD2 matches at 9 bases. This CDR3 is built from 15 residues. Here the CDR3 DNA reads TGTGTCAGCAGCCGGGGGCTAGCGGGATACTACGAGCAGTACTTC. Protein product: CVSSRGLAGYYEQYF.

The chain carries TRBV29-1 and TRBJ1-1; D is unclear. CDR1 and CDR2 from the germline V gene are SQVTM and ANQGSEA. The CDR3 loop spans 13 amino acids. The CDR3 nucleotides are TGCAACGTGGCGCGGGGAAAAGGGACTGAAGCTTTCTTT. The encoded protein is CNVARGKGTEAFF.

Of note for this clonotype: The junction departs from germline at one end; a sequencing error may be responsible. CDR3 DNA: TGCAGGGTAAGACTAGCGGGAGGGGACACCTACAATGAGCAATTCTTC. Translation gives CRVRLAGGDTYNEQFF. The rearrangement joins TRBV29-1 to TRBJ2-1; TRBD2 matches at 14 bases. This CDR3 region has 16 residues. Germline-derived CDR1 and CDR2 are SQVTM and ANQGSEA.

This clonotype came up a few times. It may be a read error: a sequence one base away is much more abundant. The chain uses TRBV4-1 and TRBJ2-1; perhaps D is TRBD1 or TRBD2 (5 bases each). The germline V gene has CDR1 MGHRA and CDR2 YSYEKL. The CDR3 has 16 amino acids. Between the trimmed V and J ends, which lost 3 bases and 6 bases, there was a span of 18 bases. The CDR3 DNA sequence: TGCGCCAGCAGCCACTACCGGGACCCCATGATCAATGAGCAGTTCTTC. This codes for CASSHYRDPMINEQFF.

In the case of this clonotype: The conserved phenylalanine or tryptophan is not found at the CDR3 terminus, so this likely reflects a read error. This chain connects TRBV20-1 to TRBJ2-1; 7 positions agree with TRBD2. CDR3 length: 15 residues. Germline V gene lookup returns CDR1 DFQATT and CDR2 SNEGSKA (reference sequence). V was pared by 4 bases and J by 8 bases, with 14 bases of the junction left unmatched. CDR3 sequence reads: CSATRGLPSGDEQFS. CDR3 in DNA: TGCAGTGCTACGCGGGGACTCCCTAGCGGCGATGAGCAGTTCTCC.

With regard to this clonotype: No conserved phenylalanine or tryptophan is present at the end of the CDR3, so a read error is the likely explanation. The chain couples TRBV29-1 to TRBJ1-2; D might be TRBD1 (5 bases). Trimming stripped 0 bases from V and 11 bases from J, with 16 bases between. This CDR3 comprises 13 residues. The germline gives CDR1 SQVTM, CDR2 ANQGSEA. The DNA for the CDR3 is TGCAGCGTTGAAGATCAAGGGGAGAGGGGTTACACCTTA. Its translation is CSVEDQGERGYTL.

For this clonotype: This may stem from a read error, because a much larger clone lies one nucleotide away. This chain connects TRBV7-3 to TRBJ2-3, with TRBD2 matching 8 bases. This CDR3 has 15 amino acids. Germline V gives CDR1 SGHTA, CDR2 FQGTGA. The V segment lost 4 bases and the J segment 2 bases; nucleotides outside the gene matches: 5. In nucleotides, the CDR3 is TGTGCCAGCAGCTCACTAGCGGTGAACACAGATACGCAGTATTTT. It yields the protein CASSSLAVNTDTQYF. Filled out from reference TRBV7-3 and TRBJ2-3, the complete variable domain reads GAGVSQTPSNKVTEKGKYVELRCDPISGHTALYWYRQSLGQGPEFLIYFQGTGAADDSGLPNDRFFAVRPEGSVSTLKIQRTERGDSAVYLCASSSLAVNTDTQYFGPGTRLTVL.

The rearrangement joins TRBV7-9 to TRBJ2-1, with 7 positions matching TRBD2. The end of the DNA aligns better with TRBJ2-7, so the J call may be wrong. The germline gives CDR1 SEHNR, CDR2 FQNEAQ (reference sequence). The CDR3 sequence is 13 residues long. Here the CDR3 DNA reads TGTTCGACTAGCTACAAAGGGTTGGGTGAGCAGTACTTC. This translates into CSTSYKGLGEQYF.